The 3 T cell receptor beta chains in this list originate from one sample, sequenced in a study of blood T cell repertoires in COVID-19. Sequencing was performed with immunoSEQ multiplex PCR; in TCRdb, only in-frame clones are kept and a portion is missing. The data contain 150,000 to 180,000 clones, less than 95% of them singletons. The sequenced sample was peripheral blood. Every receptor here comes from a man aged 50 to 60 with acute or convalescent COVID-19.

The V and J genes are TRBV27 and TRBJ2-7, with 9 bases aligning to TRBD1. Losses at the gene ends were 2 bases for V and 7 bases for J; bases not matched to a gene: 3. This CDR3 is 13 amino acids long. The germline gives CDR1 MNHEY, CDR2 SMNVEV (reference sequence). CDR3: CASSLGDREEQYF. In nucleotides, the CDR3 is TGTGCCAGCAGTTTAGGGGACAGGGAAGAGCAGTACTTC.

This clone was found once. The chain employs TRBV9 and TRBJ1-2, with D unclear. CDR3 length equals 15 residues. The germline V and J ends were trimmed by 0 bases and 4 bases, with 13 bases remaining between them. Germline CDR1 SGDLS, CDR2 YYNGEE. CDR3 in DNA: TGTGCCAGCAGCGTAGGATATGGAGGGTTCTATGGCTACACCTTC. Residues: CASSVGYGGFYGYTF.

This chain connects TRBV7-8 to TRBJ2-7, with 11 bases aligning to TRBD2. The ends lost 0 bases at V and 0 bases at J; junction bases unmatched: 10. This CDR3 has 19 residues. Germline loops: CDR1 SGHVS, CDR2 FQNEAQ. CDR3 amino acids: CASSLAVGLAGGSSYEQYV. Written as DNA, the CDR3 is TGTGCCAGCAGCTTAGCAGTCGGTCTAGCGGGGGGTAGCTCCTACGAGCAGTACGTC.